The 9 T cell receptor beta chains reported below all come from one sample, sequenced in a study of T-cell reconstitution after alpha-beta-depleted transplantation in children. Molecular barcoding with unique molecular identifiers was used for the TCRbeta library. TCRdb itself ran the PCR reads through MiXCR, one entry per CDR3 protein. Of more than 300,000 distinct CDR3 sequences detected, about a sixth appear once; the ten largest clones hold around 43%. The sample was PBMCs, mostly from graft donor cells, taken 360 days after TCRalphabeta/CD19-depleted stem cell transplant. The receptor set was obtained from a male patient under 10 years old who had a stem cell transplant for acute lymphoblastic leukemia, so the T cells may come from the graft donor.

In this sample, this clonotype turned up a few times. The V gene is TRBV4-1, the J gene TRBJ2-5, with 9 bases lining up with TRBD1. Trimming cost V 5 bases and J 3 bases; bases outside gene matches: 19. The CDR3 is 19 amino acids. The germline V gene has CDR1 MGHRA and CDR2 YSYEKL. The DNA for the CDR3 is TGCGCCAGCAGCTCATACGCTCTTGGGACAGGGCGGGGTGAAGAGACCCAGTACTTC. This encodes CASSSYALGTGRGEETQYF.

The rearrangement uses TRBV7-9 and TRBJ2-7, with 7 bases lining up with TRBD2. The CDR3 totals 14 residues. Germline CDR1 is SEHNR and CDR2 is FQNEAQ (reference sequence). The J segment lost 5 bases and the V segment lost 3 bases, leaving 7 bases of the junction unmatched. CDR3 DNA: TGTGCCAGCAGCTTTTGGGAGGGGCTCGACGAGCAGTACTTC. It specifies CASSFWEGLDEQYF.

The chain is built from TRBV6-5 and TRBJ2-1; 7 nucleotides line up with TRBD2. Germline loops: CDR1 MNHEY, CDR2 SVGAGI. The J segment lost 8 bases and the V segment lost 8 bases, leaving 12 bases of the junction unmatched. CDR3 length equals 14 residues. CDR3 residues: CASGWAGTIDEQFF. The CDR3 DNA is TGTGCCAGCGGTTGGGCCGGGACTATCGATGAGCAGTTCTTC.

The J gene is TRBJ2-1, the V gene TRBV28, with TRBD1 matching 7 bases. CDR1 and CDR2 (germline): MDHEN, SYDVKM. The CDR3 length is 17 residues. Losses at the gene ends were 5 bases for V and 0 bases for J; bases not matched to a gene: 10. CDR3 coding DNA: TGTGCCAGCAGTCGACAGGGATGGATTACCTCCTACAATGAGCAGTTCTTC. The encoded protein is CASSRQGWITSYNEQFF.

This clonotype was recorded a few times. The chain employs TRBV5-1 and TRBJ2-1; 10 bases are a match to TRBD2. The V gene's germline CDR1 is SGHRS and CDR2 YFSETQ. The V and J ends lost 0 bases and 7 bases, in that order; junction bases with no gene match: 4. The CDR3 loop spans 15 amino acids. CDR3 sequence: CASSLGPTSGNEQFF. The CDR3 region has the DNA TGCGCCAGCAGCTTGGGACCGACTAGCGGGAATGAGCAGTTCTTC.

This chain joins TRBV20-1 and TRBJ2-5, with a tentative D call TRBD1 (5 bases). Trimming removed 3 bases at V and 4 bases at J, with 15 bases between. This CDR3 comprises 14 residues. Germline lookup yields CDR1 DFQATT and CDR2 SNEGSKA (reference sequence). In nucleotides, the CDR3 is TGCAGTGCTAGGGGCGGCAGGGAAGGAGAGACCCAGTACTTC. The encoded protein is CSARGGREGETQYF.

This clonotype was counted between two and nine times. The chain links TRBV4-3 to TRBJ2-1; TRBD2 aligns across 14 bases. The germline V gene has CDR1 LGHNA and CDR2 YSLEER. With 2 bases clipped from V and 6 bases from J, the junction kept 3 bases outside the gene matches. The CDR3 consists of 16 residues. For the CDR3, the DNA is TGCGCCAGCAGCCAAATAGGGACTAGCGGGGGCAATGAGCAGTTCTTC. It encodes CASSQIGTSGGNEQFF.

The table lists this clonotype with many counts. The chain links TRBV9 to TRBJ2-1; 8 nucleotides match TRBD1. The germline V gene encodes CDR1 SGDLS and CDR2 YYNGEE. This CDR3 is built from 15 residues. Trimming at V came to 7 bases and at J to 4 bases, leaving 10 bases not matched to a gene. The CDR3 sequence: CASGPGQGSYNEQFF. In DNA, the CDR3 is TGTGCCAGCGGACCCGGACAGGGATCGTACAATGAGCAGTTCTTC.

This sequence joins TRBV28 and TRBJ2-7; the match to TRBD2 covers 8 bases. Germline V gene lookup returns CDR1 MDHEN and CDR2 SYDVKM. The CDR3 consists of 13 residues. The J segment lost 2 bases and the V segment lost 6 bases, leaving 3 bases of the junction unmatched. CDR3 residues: CASRREVPYEQYF. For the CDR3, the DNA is TGTGCCAGCAGGCGGGAGGTCCCCTACGAGCAGTACTTC.